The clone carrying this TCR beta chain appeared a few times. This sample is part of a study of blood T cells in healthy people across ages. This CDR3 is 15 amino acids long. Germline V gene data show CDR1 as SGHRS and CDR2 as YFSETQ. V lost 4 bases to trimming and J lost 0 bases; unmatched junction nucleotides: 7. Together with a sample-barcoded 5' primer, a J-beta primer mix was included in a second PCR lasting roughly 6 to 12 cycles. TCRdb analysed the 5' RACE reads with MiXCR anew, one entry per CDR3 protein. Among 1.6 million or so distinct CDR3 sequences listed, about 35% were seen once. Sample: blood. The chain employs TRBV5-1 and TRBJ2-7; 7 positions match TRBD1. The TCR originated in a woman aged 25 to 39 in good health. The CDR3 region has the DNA TGCGCCAGCAGCATTGGACAGGTTATCTCCTACGAGCAGTACTTC. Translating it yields CASSIGQVISYEQYF.